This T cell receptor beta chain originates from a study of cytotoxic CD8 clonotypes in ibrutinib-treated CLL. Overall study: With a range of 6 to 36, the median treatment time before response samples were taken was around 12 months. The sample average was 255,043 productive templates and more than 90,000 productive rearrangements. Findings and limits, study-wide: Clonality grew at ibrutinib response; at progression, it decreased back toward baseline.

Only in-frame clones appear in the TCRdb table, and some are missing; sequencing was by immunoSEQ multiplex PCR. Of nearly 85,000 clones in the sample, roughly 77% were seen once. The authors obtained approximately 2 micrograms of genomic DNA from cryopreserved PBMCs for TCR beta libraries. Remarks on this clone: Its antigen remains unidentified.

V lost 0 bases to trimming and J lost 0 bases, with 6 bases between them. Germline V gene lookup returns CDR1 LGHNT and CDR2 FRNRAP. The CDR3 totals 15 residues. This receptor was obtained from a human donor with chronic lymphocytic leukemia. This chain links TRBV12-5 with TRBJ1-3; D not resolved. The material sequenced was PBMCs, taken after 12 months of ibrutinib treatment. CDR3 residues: CASGLVWFSGNTIYF. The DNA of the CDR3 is TGTGCTAGTGGTTTGGTATGGTTCTCTGGAAACACCATATATTTT.